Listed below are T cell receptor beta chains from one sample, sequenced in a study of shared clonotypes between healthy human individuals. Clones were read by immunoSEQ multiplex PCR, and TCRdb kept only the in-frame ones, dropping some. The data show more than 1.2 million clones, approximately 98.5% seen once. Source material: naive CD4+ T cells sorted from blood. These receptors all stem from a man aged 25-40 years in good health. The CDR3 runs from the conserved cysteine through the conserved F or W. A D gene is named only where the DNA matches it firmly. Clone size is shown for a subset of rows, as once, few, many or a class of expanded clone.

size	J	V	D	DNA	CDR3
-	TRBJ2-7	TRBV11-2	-	TGTGCCAGCAGCTTACAGGCCGCAGGGGAGCAGTACTTC	CASSLQAAGEQYF
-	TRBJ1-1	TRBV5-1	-	TGCGCCAGCAGCCCCGGGGGCAGCCTGATGAACACTGAAGCTTTCTTT	CASSPGGSLMNTEAFF
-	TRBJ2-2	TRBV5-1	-	TGCGCCAGCAGCTTGGGAGTGGCTGGAAACACCGGGGAGCTGTTTTTT	CASSLGVAGNTGELFF
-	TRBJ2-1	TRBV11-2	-	TGTGCCAGTTCGTTCCTCGGTGAGCAGTTCTTC	CASSFLGEQFF
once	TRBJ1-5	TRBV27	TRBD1	TGTGCCAGCAGCCCCCTCATCCCCCGGACAGGGGGCTATTATAGCAATCAGCCCCAGCATTTT	CASSPLIPRTGGYYSNQPQHF
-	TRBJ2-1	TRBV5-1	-	TGCGCCAGCAGCTTGGACGGAATGGGTAATGAGCAGTTCTTC	CASSLDGMGNEQFF
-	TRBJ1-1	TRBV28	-	TGTGCCATCCGAAATGCCCATGAAGCTTTCTTT	CAIRNAHEAFF
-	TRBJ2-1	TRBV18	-	TGTGCCAGCTCACCACCTTCGAATGAGCAGTTCTTC	CASSPPSNEQFF
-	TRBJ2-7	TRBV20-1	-	TGCAGTGCAAAAAAAATCTACGAGCAGTACTTC	CSAKKIYEQYF
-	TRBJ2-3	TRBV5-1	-	TGCGCCAGCAGCTTGGAGGGCGGGGCATCGCCTTTTTTT	CASSLEGGASPFF
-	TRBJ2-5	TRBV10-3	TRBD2	TGTGCCATCAGTGCCCCGACTAGCGGGAGTCCAGAGACCCAGTACTTC	CAISAPTSGSPETQYF
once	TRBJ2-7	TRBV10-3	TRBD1	TGTGCCATCAGTGAGGGCCCAGGGGGAGAGCAGTACTTC	CAISEGPGGEQYF
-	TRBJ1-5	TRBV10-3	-	TGTGCCATCAGCGACCGAAGCAATCAGCCCCAGCATTTT	CAISDRSNQPQHF
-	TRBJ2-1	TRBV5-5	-	TGTGCCAGCAGCTTGGGGTCCGGCGTCGGGTTAAGTGAGCAGTTCTTC	CASSLGSGVGLSEQFF
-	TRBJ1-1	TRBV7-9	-	TGTGCCAGCAGCTTGGTGGGGCAAAAGAACACTGAAGCTTTCTTT	CASSLVGQKNTEAFF
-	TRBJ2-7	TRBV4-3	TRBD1	TGCGCCAGCAGCCAGATATCAGGGGGCGCCGAGCAGTACTTC	CASSQISGGAEQYF
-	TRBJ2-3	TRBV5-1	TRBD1	TGCGCCAGCAGCTCGGGGACAGGGGCCTTCACAGATACGCAGTATTTT	CASSSGTGAFTDTQYF
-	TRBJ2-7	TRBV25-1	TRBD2	TGTGCCACCGGACTAGCGGGAGCCGGCGAGCAGTACTTC	CATGLAGAGEQYF
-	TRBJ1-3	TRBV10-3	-	TGTGCCATCAGTGACCCGACTGGAAACACCATATATTTT	CAISDPTGNTIYF
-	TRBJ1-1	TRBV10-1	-	TGCGCCAGCAGTTACAGGGTTGATGGCACTGAAGCTTTCTTT	CASSYRVDGTEAFF
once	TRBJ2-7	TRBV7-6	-	TGTGCCAGCAGCCTAGCGTTAGGGTTGTACGAGCAGTACTTC	CASSLALGLYEQYF
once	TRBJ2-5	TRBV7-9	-	TGTGCCAGCAGCTCGAGACTGGTTAGTCTCGAAGAGACCCAGTACTTC	CASSSRLVSLEETQYF
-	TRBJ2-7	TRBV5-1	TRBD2	TGCGCCAGCAGCCCGCCGGGACTAGCGGGAGGACACGAGGAGCAGTACTTC	CASSPPGLAGGHEEQYF
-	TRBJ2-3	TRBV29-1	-	TGCAGCGCTCTGACATCCCGAACCGATACGCAGTATTTT	CSALTSRTDTQYF
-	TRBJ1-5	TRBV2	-	TGTGCCAGCAGTGAATCCCGGGGGGGCCATCAGCCCCAGCATTTT	CASSESRGGHQPQHF
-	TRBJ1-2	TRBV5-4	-	TGTGCCAGCAGCTTGGGGACAGCAGCTAACTATGGCTACACCTTC	CASSLGTAANYGYTF
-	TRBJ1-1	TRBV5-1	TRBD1	TGCGCCAGCAGCTCCCAGGGGGCCATGAACACTGAAGCTTTCTTT	CASSSQGAMNTEAFF
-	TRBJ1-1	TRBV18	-	TGTGCCAGCTCACCACTGACAAAAATCACTGAAGCTTTCTTT	CASSPLTKITEAFF
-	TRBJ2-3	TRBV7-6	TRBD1	TGTGCCAGCAGTAACAGGGGCACTAGCACAGATACGCAGTATTTT	CASSNRGTSTDTQYF
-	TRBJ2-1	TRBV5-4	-	TGTGCCAGCAGCTTTCAAGGACTACAATCCAATGAGCAGTTCTTC	CASSFQGLQSNEQFF
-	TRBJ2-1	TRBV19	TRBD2	TGTGCCAGTAGCCCCGGGGAGAGGGAGGGCCTAAATGAGCAGTTCTTC	CASSPGEREGLNEQFF
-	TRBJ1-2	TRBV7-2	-	TGTGCCAGCAGCTTAGGGGGGTTGAGGGCCTATGGCTACACCTTC	CASSLGGLRAYGYTF
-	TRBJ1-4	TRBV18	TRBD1	TGTGCCAGCTCACCAACAATTCCGGGACAGGGGGACGAAAAACTGTTTTTT	CASSPTIPGQGDEKLFF
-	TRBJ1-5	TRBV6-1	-	TGTGCCAGCAATTACAGGGCTTCCCAGCCCCAGCATTTT	CASNYRASQPQHF
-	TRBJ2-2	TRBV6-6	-	TGTGCCAGCTCCCTGGGCGGGCGCACCGGGGAGCTGTTTTTT	CASSLGGRTGELFF
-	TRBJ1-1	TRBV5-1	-	TGCGCCAGCAGCTTATTATCGTCCAGGGACACTGAAGCTTTCTTT	CASSLLSSRDTEAFF
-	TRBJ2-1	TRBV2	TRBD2	TGTGCCAGCAGTGCCCGTAGCGGGAGTAGAAATGAGCAGTTCTTC	CASSARSGSRNEQFF
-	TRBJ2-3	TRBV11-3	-	TGTGCCAGCAGCTCCTGGGGGCGCACAGATACGCAGTATTTT	CASSSWGRTDTQYF
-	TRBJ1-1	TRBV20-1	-	TGCAGTGCTAGTTCCCAGGCTGGAGCTTTCTTT	CSASSQAGAFF
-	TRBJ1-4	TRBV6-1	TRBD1	TGTGCCAGCAGTCGAGGGGGCGCAAGGGAAAAACTGTTTTTT	CASSRGGAREKLFF
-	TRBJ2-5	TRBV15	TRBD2	TGTGCCACCAGCAGACGACTAGCGCCTGAAGAGACCCAGTACTTC	CATSRRLAPEETQYF
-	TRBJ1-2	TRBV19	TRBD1	TGTGCCAGTAGTACCGGACAGGGGGCGAACGGCTACACCTTC	CASSTGQGANGYTF
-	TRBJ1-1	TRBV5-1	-	TGCGCCAGCAGTATCGACACCATGAACACTGAAGCTTTCTTT	CASSIDTMNTEAFF
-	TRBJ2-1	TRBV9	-	TGTGCCAGCAGCGGAGGGACGAGCAGCTCCTACAATGAGCAGTTCTTC	CASSGGTSSSYNEQFF
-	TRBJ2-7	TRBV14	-	TGTGCCAGCAGCCATCGGCAGAGGACCTACGAGCAGTACTTC	CASSHRQRTYEQYF
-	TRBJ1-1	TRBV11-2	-	TGTGCCAGCAGCTTGGGACCGGGACCAATTCTTGAAGCTTTCTTT	CASSLGPGPILEAFF
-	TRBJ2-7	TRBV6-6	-	TGTGCCAGCAGCTCCACAACAGGGTCTTCCTACGAGCAGTACTTC	CASSSTTGSSYEQYF
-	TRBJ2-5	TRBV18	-	TGTGCCAGCTCACAACGACTCAAAGAGACCCAGTACTTC	CASSQRLKETQYF